Each of the 3 T cell receptor beta chains below was sequenced from the same sample in a study of T cells in Graves' hyperthyroidism and ophthalmopathy. The CDR3 regions of TCR beta were amplified from RNA transcripts. The HTBI set primed first-round TCR CDR3 RT-PCR. TCRdb reprocessed the multiplex PCR reads with MiXCR, giving one entry per CDR3 protein. The sample carries around 540,000 distinct CDR3 sequences, more than 15% recorded once. Source material: blood. The receptors shown here come from a woman between 25 and 40 years old with Graves' ophthalmopathy.

The V call is TRBV5-6, the J call TRBJ2-7, with D perhaps assigned TRBD1 or TRBD2 (5 bases each). CDR3 length: 14 residues. Germline V lookup: CDR1 SGHDT, CDR2 YYEEEE. V gave up 1 base and J gave up 2 bases, with 10 bases separating them. For the CDR3, the DNA is TGTGCCAGCAGCTTGTCCGGGACCCCCTACGAGCAGTACTTC. Translation: CASSLSGTPYEQYF.

This chain connects TRBV4-3 to TRBJ2-1; the D is unclear. CDR1 is LGHNA, CDR2 YSLEER, per germline. The CDR3 runs to 14 residues. Trimming cost V 1 base and J 9 bases, with 13 bases left between them. The CDR3 loop is CASSQGVFRVEQFF. In DNA, the CDR3 is TGCGCCAGCAGCCAAGGGGTGTTCCGAGTTGAGCAGTTCTTC.

This clonotype came up many times. CDR3 sequence (DNA): TGCAGCGCCTGGCGAGGGAATGAAGAGACCCAGTACTTC. Translated, it gives CSAWRGNEETQYF. The V and J genes are TRBV20-1 and TRBJ2-5; the D gene is possibly TRBD2 (5 bases). Germline V lookup: CDR1 DFQATT, CDR2 SNEGSKA (reference sequence). The CDR3 runs 13 residues.